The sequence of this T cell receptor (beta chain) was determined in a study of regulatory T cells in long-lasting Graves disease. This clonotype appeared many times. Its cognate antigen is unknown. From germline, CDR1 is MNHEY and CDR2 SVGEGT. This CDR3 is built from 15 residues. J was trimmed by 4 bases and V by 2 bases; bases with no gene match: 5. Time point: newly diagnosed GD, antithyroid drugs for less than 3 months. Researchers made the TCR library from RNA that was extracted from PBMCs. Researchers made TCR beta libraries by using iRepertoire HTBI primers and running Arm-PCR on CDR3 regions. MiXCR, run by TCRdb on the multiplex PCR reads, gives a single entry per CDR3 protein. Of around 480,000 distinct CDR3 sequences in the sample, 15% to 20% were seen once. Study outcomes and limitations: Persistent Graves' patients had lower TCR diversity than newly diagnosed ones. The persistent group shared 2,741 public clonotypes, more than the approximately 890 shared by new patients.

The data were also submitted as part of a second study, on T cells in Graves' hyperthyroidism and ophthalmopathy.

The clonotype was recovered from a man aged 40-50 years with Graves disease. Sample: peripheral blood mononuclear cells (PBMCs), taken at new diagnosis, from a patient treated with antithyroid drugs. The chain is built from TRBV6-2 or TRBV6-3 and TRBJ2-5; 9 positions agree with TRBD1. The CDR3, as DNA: TGTGCCAGCAGTTACCACAGGGGGCGAGGAGAGACCCAGTACTTC. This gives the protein CASSYHRGRGETQYF.